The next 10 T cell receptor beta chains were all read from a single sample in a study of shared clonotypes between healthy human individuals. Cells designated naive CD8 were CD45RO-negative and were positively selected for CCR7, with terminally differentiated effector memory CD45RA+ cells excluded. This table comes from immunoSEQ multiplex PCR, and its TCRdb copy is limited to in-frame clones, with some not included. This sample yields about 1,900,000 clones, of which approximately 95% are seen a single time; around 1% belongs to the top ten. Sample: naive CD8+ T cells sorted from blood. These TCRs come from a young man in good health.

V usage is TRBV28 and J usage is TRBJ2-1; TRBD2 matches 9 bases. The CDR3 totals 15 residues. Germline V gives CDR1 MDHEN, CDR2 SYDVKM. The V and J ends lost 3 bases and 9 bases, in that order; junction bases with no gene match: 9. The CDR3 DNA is TGTGCCAGCAGTTTTGTAGCGGGGGATATCGGTGAGCAGTTCTTC. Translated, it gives CASSFVAGDIGEQFF.

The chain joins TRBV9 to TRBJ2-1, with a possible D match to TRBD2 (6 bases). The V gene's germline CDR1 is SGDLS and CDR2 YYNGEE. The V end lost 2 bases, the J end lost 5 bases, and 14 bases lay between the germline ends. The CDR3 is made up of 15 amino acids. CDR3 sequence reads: CASSVAGMDHNEQFF. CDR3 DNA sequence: TGTGCCAGCAGCGTGGCGGGAATGGACCACAATGAGCAGTTCTTC.

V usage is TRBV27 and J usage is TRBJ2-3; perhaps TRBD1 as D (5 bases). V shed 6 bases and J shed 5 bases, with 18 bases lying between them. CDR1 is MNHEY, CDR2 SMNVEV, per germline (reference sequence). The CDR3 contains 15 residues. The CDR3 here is CASSQGKGLVDTQYF. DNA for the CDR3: TGTGCCAGCAGCCAAGGAAAGGGGCTTGTAGATACGCAGTATTTT.

The CDR3 reads CASSYGLSALWDGYTF. Here the CDR3 DNA reads TGTGCCAGCAGTTACGGATTGTCAGCACTCTGGGATGGCTACACCTTC. This sequence joins TRBV6-5 and TRBJ1-2; D unclear. CDR3 length: 16 amino acids. Deletions cut 2 bases from V and 6 bases from J, with 19 bases between. CDR1 is MNHEY, CDR2 SVGAGI, per germline.

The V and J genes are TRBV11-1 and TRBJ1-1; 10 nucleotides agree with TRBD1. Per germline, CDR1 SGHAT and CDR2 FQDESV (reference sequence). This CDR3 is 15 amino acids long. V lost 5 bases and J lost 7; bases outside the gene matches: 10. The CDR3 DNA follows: TGTGCCAGCAGCCTATTAGACAGGGGGCAAGATGAAGCTTTCTTT. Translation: CASSLLDRGQDEAFF.

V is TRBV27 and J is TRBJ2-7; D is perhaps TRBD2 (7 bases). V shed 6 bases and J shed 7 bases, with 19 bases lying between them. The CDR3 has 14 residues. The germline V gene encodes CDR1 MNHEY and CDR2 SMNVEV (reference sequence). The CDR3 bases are TGTGCCAGCAGGATTCAGGGAGGGGGTGAGGAGCAGTACTTC. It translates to CASRIQGGGEEQYF.

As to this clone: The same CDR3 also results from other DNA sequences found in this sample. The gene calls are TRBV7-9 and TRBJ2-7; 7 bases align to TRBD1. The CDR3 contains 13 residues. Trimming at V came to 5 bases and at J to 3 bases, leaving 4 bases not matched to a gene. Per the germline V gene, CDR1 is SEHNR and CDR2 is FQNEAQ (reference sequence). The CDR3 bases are TGTGCCAGCAGCCGGGACAGCAGCTACGAGCAGTACTTC. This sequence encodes CASSRDSSYEQYF.

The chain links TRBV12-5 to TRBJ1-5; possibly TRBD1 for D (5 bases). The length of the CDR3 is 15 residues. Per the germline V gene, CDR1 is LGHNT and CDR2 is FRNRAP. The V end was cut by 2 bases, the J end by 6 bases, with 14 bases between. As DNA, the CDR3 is TGTGCTAGTGGTTTGACGGGACCGGGGGGTCAGCCCCAGCATTTT. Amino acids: CASGLTGPGGQPQHF.

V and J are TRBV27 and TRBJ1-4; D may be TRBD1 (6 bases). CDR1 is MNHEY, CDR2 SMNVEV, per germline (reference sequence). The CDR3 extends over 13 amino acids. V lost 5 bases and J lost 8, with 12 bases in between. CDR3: CASSDRGEEKLFF. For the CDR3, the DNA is TGTGCCAGCAGTGATAGGGGGGAAGAAAAACTGTTTTTT.

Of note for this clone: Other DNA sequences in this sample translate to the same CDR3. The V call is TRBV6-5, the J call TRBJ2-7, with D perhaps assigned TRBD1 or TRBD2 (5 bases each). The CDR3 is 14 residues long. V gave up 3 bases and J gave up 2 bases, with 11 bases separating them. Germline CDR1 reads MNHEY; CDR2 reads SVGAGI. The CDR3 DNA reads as TGTGCCAGCAGTTATCTGGGGGAAACCTACGAGCAGTACTTC. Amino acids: CASSYLGETYEQYF.